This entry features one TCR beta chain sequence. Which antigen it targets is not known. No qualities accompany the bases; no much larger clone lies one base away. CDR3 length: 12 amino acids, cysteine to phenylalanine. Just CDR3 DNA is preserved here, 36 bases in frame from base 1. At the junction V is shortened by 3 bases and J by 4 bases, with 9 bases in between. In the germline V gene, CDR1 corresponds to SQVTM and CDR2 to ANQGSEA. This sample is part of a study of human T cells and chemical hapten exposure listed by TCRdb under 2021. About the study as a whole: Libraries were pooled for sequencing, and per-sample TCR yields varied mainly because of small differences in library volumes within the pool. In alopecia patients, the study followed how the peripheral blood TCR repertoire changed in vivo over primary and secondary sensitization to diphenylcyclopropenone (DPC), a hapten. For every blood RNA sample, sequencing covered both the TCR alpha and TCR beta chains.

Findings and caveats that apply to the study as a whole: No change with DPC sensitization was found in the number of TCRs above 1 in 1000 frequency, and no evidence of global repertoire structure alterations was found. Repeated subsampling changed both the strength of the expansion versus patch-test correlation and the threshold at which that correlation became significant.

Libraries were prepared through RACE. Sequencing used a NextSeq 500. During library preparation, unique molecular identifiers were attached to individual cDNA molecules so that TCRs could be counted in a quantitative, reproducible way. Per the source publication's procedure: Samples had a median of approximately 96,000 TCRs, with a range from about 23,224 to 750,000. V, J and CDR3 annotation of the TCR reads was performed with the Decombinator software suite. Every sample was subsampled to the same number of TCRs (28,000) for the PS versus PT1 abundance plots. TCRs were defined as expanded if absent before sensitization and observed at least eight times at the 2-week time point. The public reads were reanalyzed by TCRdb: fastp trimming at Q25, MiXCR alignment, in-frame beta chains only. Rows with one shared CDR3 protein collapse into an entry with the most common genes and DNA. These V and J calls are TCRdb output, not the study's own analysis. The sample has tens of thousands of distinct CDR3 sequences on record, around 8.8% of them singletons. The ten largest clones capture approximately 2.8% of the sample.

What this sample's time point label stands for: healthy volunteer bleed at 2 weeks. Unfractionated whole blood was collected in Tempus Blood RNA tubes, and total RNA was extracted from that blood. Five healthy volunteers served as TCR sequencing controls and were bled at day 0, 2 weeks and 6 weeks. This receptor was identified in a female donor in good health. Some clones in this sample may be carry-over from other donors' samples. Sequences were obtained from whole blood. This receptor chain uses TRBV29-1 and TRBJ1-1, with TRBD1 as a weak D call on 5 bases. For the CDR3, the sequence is CSVESRGTEAFF. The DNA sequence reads TGCAGCGTTGAGAGTAGGGGCACTGAAGCTTTCTTT.